The source of this T cell receptor beta chain is a study of Ad26.COV2.S vaccination and SARS-CoV-2 variants. Sequencing used immunoSEQ multiplex PCR; TCRdb keeps in-frame clones, though not all of them. Of 300,000 to 350,000 clones listed, about 86% are singletons. The sample's treatment: over 15 received Ad26.COV2.S at low or high dose, single or two shots; several received placebo; per-sample allocation not given. Day 63 after the first vaccine or placebo injection was the time point for sampling. Ad26.COV2.S expressed prefusion-stabilized spike from the original Wuhan strain. Germline trimming cut 0 bases from V and 0 bases from J; bases unmatched to any gene: 3. This CDR3 contains 16 residues. The V gene's germline CDR1 is MNHEY and CDR2 SVGEGT.

The J gene is TRBJ1-2, the V gene TRBV6-2 or TRBV6-3, with 8 positions matching TRBD1. This receptor was identified in a person aged 18-65 years who received the Ad26.COV2.S COVID-19 vaccine or a placebo. The material sequenced was peripheral blood, taken in a trial of Ad26.COV2.S vaccine versus placebo. Here the CDR3 DNA reads TGTGCCAGCAGTTACTCGGACAGGGAGGCTAACTATGGCTACACCTTC. It codes for CASSYSDREANYGYTF.